This paragraph reports one T cell receptor beta chain. Looked up from germline, CDR1 is MNHEY and CDR2 is SVGAGI. The CDR3 runs 14 residues. V was cut by 4 bases and J by 4 bases, with 11 bases left in between. The protocol was immunoSEQ multiplex PCR, while the TCRdb copy is restricted to in-frame clones and leaves out a portion. The sample yields some 370,000 clones, over 75% seen once. This sample was taken from a study of blood T cell repertoires in COVID-19. Looking at the study overall: Acute and convalescent COVID-19 samples came from the United States, Italy and Spain.

The Seattle patients joined while their infection was active and were tracked longitudinally afterward. The source of this sequence is a woman aged 30 to 39 with COVID-19, enrolled during active disease. The chain is built from TRBV6-5 and TRBJ1-5; D perhaps matches TRBD1 (5 bases). The sequenced sample was peripheral blood. The CDR3 sequence: CASSSLGGNQPQHF. CDR3 sequence (DNA): TGTGCCAGCAGTTCCCTTGGGGGGAATCAGCCCCAGCATTTT.